The 27 T cell receptor beta chains below were found in one sample sequenced in a study of Ad26.COV2.S vaccination and SARS-CoV-2 variants. The table came from immunoSEQ multiplex PCR; TCRdb's copy has only in-frame clones and leaves some out. This sample has fewer than 500,000 clones, with less than 95% found just once. Treatment of the sample: some 20 received Ad26.COV2.S at low or high dose, single or two shots; roughly five received placebo; per-sample allocation not given. Samples analyzed were those drawn on day 63 after the first vaccine or placebo injection. Sequenced here: peripheral blood, sampled in a trial of Ad26.COV2.S vaccine versus placebo. Every receptor here comes from a person aged 18 to 65 who received the Ad26.COV2.S COVID-19 vaccine or a placebo.

V usage is TRBV9 and J usage is TRBJ2-2; possible D gene TRBD1, 6 bases. The CDR3 runs to 16 residues. Germline loops: CDR1 SGDLS, CDR2 YYNGEE. V was cut by 3 bases and J by 1 base, with 13 bases left in between. The CDR3 here is CASSANREKNTGELFF. CDR3 nucleotides: TGTGCCAGCAGCGCAAACAGGGAAAAGAACACCGGGGAGCTGTTTTTT. Combining the CDR3 with reference TRBV9 and TRBJ2-2 gives the whole variable domain DSGVTQTPKHLITATGQRVTLRCSPRSGDLSVYWYQQSLDQGLQFLIQYYNGEERAKGNILERFSAQQFPDLHSELNLSSLELGDSALYFCASSANREKNTGELFFGEGSRLTVL.

In this sample, this clone turned up once. The rearrangement uses TRBV29-1 and TRBJ2-1; 9 bases are a match to TRBD2. Germline CDR1 reads SQVTM; CDR2 reads ANQGSEA. CDR3 length: 14 residues. The V gene end was trimmed by 7 bases and the J gene end by 7 bases; junction bases not matched to a gene: 11. CDR3 sequence (DNA): TGCAGCGGAGGAAGGACTAGCGCTAATAATGAGCAGTTCTTC. Translating gives CSGGRTSANNEQFF.

This chain connects TRBV27 to TRBJ2-1; 7 bases are shared with TRBD1. Germline V gives CDR1 MNHEY, CDR2 SMNVEV (reference sequence). The CDR3 has 14 residues. Trimming cost V 3 bases and J 9 bases; bases outside gene matches: 8. In nucleotides, the CDR3 is TGTGCCAGCAGTTTCGACAGGGAGCGCTCTGAGCAGTTCTTC. This gives the protein CASSFDRERSEQFF.

The chain joins TRBV24-1 to TRBJ2-3; D remains unclear. The CDR3 sequence is 16 residues long. The germline V gene encodes CDR1 KGHDR and CDR2 SFDVKD. Trimming left V 0 bases short and J 0 bases short, with 9 bases between. The CDR3: CATSDLVAGSTDTQYF. The CDR3 DNA follows: TGTGCCACCAGTGATTTGGTGGCAGGCAGCACAGATACGCAGTATTTT.

The DNA of the CDR3 is TGTGCCAGCAGCTTGAGATCTTGGGGGACCAGGGGTAAGGATGAGCAGTTCTTC. It translates to CASSLRSWGTRGKDEQFF. This chain joins TRBV5-6 and TRBJ2-1, with TRBD1 as a possible D gene (6 bases). Trimming removed 1 base from V and 8 bases from J, with 25 bases in between. This CDR3 region has 18 residues. CDR1 is SGHDT, CDR2 YYEEEE, per germline.

The chain is built from TRBV28 and TRBJ2-2, with 8 bases matching TRBD2. CDR3 length: 13 residues. The trim removed 8 bases at V and 7 bases at J, leaving 6 bases unmatched. From germline, CDR1 is MDHEN and CDR2 SYDVKM. The CDR3 DNA follows: TGTGCCAGCGCCTTAGCGGGACACGGGGAGCTGTTTTTT. This translates into CASALAGHGELFF.

This chain joins TRBV10-3 and TRBJ1-2; 9 bases line up with TRBD1. The length of the CDR3 is 15 residues. Germline V CDR1 and CDR2: ENHRY, SYGVKD. The ends lost 5 bases at V and 3 bases at J; junction bases unmatched: 7. The CDR3 DNA sequence: TGTGCCATCAGTAACGACAGGGGGTTCGACTATGGCTACACCTTC. It yields the protein CAISNDRGFDYGYTF.

The table lists this clone with a few counts. This chain connects TRBV6-2 or TRBV6-3 to TRBJ1-2, with D tentatively TRBD1 (6 bases). This CDR3 is 16 amino acids long. CDR1 is MNHEY, CDR2 SVGEGT, per germline. Trimming left V 5 bases short and J 6 bases short, with 22 bases between. The CDR3 DNA follows: TGTGCCAGCAGTCGGCCGGGGGGCGCAGGAAGCGATGGCTACACCTTC. Its translation: CASSRPGGAGSDGYTF.

In this sample, this clone turned up once. The chain combines TRBV7-8 with TRBJ1-1; D remains ambiguous. Germline lookup yields CDR1 SGHVS and CDR2 FQNEAQ. This CDR3 is built from 15 residues. The ends were cut back, 0 bases at V and 1 base at J, with 9 bases in the middle. The CDR3 DNA reads as TGTGCCAGCAGCTTAGCCGTGGGCCAGAACACTGAAGCTTTCTTT. It translates to CASSLAVGQNTEAFF.

The rearrangement uses TRBV19 and TRBJ1-3, with 8 nucleotides matching TRBD1. Per germline, CDR1 LNHDA and CDR2 SQIVND (reference sequence). V lost 5 bases to trimming and J lost 0 bases; unmatched junction nucleotides: 3. This CDR3 comprises 15 residues. The CDR3 DNA is TGTGCCAGTAGTTTTGGGACAGGCTCTGGAAACACCATATATTTT. Translation gives CASSFGTGSGNTIYF.

Comment on this clone: Relative to the germline gene, one junction end is altered; a read error may explain this. This chain connects TRBV3-1 (or the pseudogene TRBV3-2) to TRBJ2-1, with 10 bases lining up with TRBD2. This CDR3 contains 16 residues. From germline, CDR1 is LGHDT and CDR2 YNNKEL (reference sequence). CDR3 in amino acids: CASSQRSGRAYNEQFF. CDR3 DNA: TGTGCCAGCAGCCAAAGGAGCGGGAGGGCCTATAATGAGCAGTTCTTC.

This rearrangement joins TRBV3-1 (or the pseudogene TRBV3-2) to TRBJ2-7, with D uncertain. Trimming removed 0 bases from V and 4 bases from J, with 10 bases in between. Germline lookup yields CDR1 LGHDT and CDR2 YNNKEL (reference sequence). This CDR3 is built from 14 residues. CDR3 amino acids: CASSQEREGYEQYF. In nucleotides, the CDR3 is TGTGCCAGCAGCCAAGAAAGGGAAGGGTACGAGCAGTACTTC.

The chain joins TRBV5-1 to TRBJ2-7, with 8 bases lining up with TRBD2. Trimming took 4 bases from V and 7 from J; bases not matched to a gene: 13. CDR1 is SGHRS, CDR2 YFSETQ, per germline. There are 15 residues in the CDR3. The CDR3 region is CASSQKAGVVGEQYF. The CDR3 coding sequence is TGCGCCAGCAGCCAAAAAGCGGGAGTGGTTGGAGAGCAGTACTTC.

The chain recombines TRBV19 with TRBJ2-7; D is perhaps TRBD2 (5 bases). The CDR3 extends over 14 amino acids. Germline V gene sequence: CDR1 LNHDA, CDR2 SQIVND (reference sequence). Trimming removed 9 bases from V and 1 base from J, with 16 bases in between. The CDR3 sequence: CASRSSSSSYEQYF. Here the CDR3 DNA reads TGTGCCAGCCGAAGCTCTAGCAGTTCCTACGAGCAGTACTTC.

The rearrangement links TRBV2 to TRBJ1-5; TRBD1 matches 11 bases. The CDR3 is made up of 16 amino acids. Germline-derived CDR1 and CDR2 are SNHLY and FYNNEI. V was clipped by 6 bases and J by 3 bases; unmatched bases: 7. The CDR3 protein is CASRSDRGRVNQPQHF. In nucleotides, the CDR3 is TGTGCCAGCAGGTCGGACAGGGGGCGCGTCAATCAGCCCCAGCATTTT.

This chain links TRBV19 with TRBJ2-7, with TRBD1 matching 8 bases. Losses at the gene ends were 5 bases for V and 6 bases for J; bases not matched to a gene: 12. The germline CDR1 and CDR2 sequences are LNHDA and SQIVND (reference sequence). The CDR3 is 15 amino acids. As DNA, the CDR3 is TGTGCCAGTAGTGCCGGACAGGGAATGGGAGTCGAGCAGTACTTC. Its protein is CASSAGQGMGVEQYF.

The CDR3 DNA follows: TGTGCCAGCAGTTTAACGGGACAGGGGTTCTATGGCTACACCTTC. It is translated as CASSLTGQGFYGYTF. The chain couples TRBV27 to TRBJ1-2; 10 bases align to TRBD1. This CDR3 comprises 15 residues. Germline V CDR1 and CDR2: MNHEY, SMNVEV (reference sequence). After removal of 2 bases from V and 4 bases from J, the junction contained 4 bases not matched to a gene.

This rearrangement joins TRBV6-5 to TRBJ1-1; D not resolved. Germline V gives CDR1 MNHEY, CDR2 SVGAGI. The CDR3 runs 12 residues. V lost 2 bases, J lost 6 bases, and 7 bases lay in between. In nucleotides, the CDR3 is TGTGCCAGCAGTTACGTGGGTTCTGAAGCTTTCTTT. This sequence encodes CASSYVGSEAFF.

This chain joins TRBV27 and TRBJ1-4, with 7 bases matching TRBD1. In germline, CDR1 is MNHEY, CDR2 SMNVEV (reference sequence). Unmatched junction bases numbered 17, after V lost 3 bases and J lost 1 base. This CDR3 is 20 amino acids long. This CDR3 reads CASSLSDRAPTKITNEKLFF. CDR3 bases: TGTGCCAGCAGTTTGTCCGACAGGGCCCCAACAAAAATAACTAATGAAAAACTGTTTTTT.

The V call is TRBV28, the J call TRBJ2-5; D possibly matches TRBD1 or TRBD2 (5 bases each). Germline CDR1 and CDR2: MDHEN and SYDVKM. Trimming shortened V by 5 bases and J by 5 bases, and 18 bases separated the two germline ends. This CDR3 is built from 15 residues. This CDR3 is CASSTPEGTGETQYF. In DNA form, the CDR3 reads TGTGCCAGCAGTACCCCAGAGGGGACGGGGGAGACCCAGTACTTC.

V usage is TRBV27 and J usage is TRBJ2-7, with D perhaps TRBD1 (5 bases). Germline V gene data show CDR1 as MNHEY and CDR2 as SMNVEV (reference sequence). V was clipped by 2 bases and J by 7 bases, with 18 bases between them. This CDR3 comprises 15 residues. As DNA, the CDR3 is TGTGCCAGCAGTTTAAAAACAGGAAAGACGTGGGAGCAGTACTTC. Residues: CASSLKTGKTWEQYF.

This rearrangement joins TRBV5-1 to TRBJ2-5, with 9 bases matching TRBD1. Germline CDR1 SGHRS, CDR2 YFSETQ. CDR3 length equals 16 residues. Losses at the gene ends were 0 bases for V and 4 bases for J; bases not matched to a gene: 7. CDR3 amino acids: CASSLATTGGTETQYF. The CDR3 region has the DNA TGCGCCAGCAGCTTGGCGACCACAGGGGGCACAGAGACCCAGTACTTC.

Comment on this clone: A junction boundary mismatches the germline segment, possibly from a read error. The rearrangement uses TRBV7-2 and TRBJ2-7, with D perhaps TRBD1 (6 bases). The CDR3 runs 13 residues. The germline gives CDR1 SGHTA, CDR2 FQGNSA. CDR3 loop: CASGLWGPYEQYF. In DNA, the CDR3 is TGTGCCAGCGGCTTATGGGGGCCCTACGAGCAGTACTTC.

This clone was counted between two and nine times. The chain uses TRBV19 and TRBJ2-7; weak D call: TRBD2 (6 bases). Germline V gene sequence: CDR1 LNHDA, CDR2 SQIVND (reference sequence). The V gene lost 2 bases and the J gene lost 2 bases, with 10 bases spanning the gap. The CDR3 consists of 14 residues. The CDR3 loop is CASSITGLTYEQYF. The CDR3 DNA follows: TGTGCCAGTAGTATAACAGGACTAACCTACGAGCAGTACTTC.

J is TRBJ2-5 and V is TRBV7-2; TRBD2 agrees at 10 bases. CDR1 is SGHTA, CDR2 FQGNSA, per germline. J lost 2 bases, V lost 5 bases, and 8 bases had no gene match. This CDR3 comprises 16 residues. CDR3 nucleotide sequence: TGTGCCAGCAGCGCTGGGACTAGCGTAGGGCAAGAGACCCAGTACTTC. Protein product: CASSAGTSVGQETQYF.

This clone has just a few counts. The rearrangement uses TRBV5-4 and TRBJ2-3, with 15 bases that match TRBD2. The CDR3 consists of 17 residues. Losses at the gene ends were 0 bases for V and 11 bases for J; bases not matched to a gene: 10. CDR1 and CDR2 (germline): SGHNT, YYREEE (reference sequence). CDR3 sequence reads: CASSLAPGLAGGVGQYF. CDR3 coding DNA: TGTGCCAGCAGCTTGGCCCCCGGACTAGCGGGAGGGGTGGGGCAGTATTTT.

The chain links TRBV9 to TRBJ2-5; TRBD2 matches at 9 bases. Trimming removed 3 bases from V and 1 base from J; junction bases left unmatched: 7. Germline V gene lookup returns CDR1 SGDLS and CDR2 YYNGEE. The CDR3 has 16 residues. The CDR3 DNA reads as TGTGCCAGCAGCGCCCCTAGCGGGGTTTTCCAAGAGACCCAGTACTTC. This gives the protein CASSAPSGVFQETQYF.